The source of this TCR beta chain is a study of blood T cell repertoires in COVID-19. Study overall: Samples of COVID-19 (acute and convalescent) were obtained from the United States, Italy and Spain.

Profiled with immunoSEQ multiplex PCR; TCRdb holds only in-frame clones, not every one. This table holds 50,000 to 65,000 clones, roughly two thirds found once. Germline V gene lookup returns CDR1 LNHDA and CDR2 SQIVND (reference sequence). The J segment lost 2 bases and the V segment lost 4 bases, leaving 8 bases of the junction unmatched. The length of the CDR3 is 16 residues. The Seattle patients, enrolled during active infection, were followed longitudinally. This sequence originates from a woman in her 70s with COVID-19, enrolled during active disease. This rearrangement joins TRBV19 to TRBJ2-5; 9 bases line up with TRBD2. The sequenced material came from peripheral blood. DNA of the CDR3: TGTGCCAGTAGTACCTACACTGCGGGAGGGCAAGAGACCCAGTACTTC. As protein: CASSTYTAGGQETQYF.